Sequencing of this T cell receptor beta chain was carried out in a study of T-cell reconstitution after alpha-beta-depleted transplantation in children. Construction of the TCRbeta library involved unique molecular identifiers. TCRdb re-called the PCR reads through MiXCR, storing one row per CDR3 protein. The sample holds around 960,000 distinct CDR3 sequences; under 30% are singletons and the top ten take 28%. Study observations and caveats: About two months after transplant, alpha-beta T cells reportedly came from several hundred expanded graft clones. It was surviving recipient T cells and thymic progenitors that gave some patients high TCRbeta diversity at day 60.

Germline-derived CDR1 and CDR2 are DFQATT and SNEGSKA (reference sequence). Trimming stripped 5 bases from V and 7 bases from J, with 9 bases between. The length of the CDR3 is 11 residues. On this clonotype itself: Its antigen is not identified.

The sample in question was PBMCs, mostly from graft donor cells, obtained 360 days after TCRalphabeta/CD19-depleted stem cell transplant. The V and J genes are TRBV20-1 and TRBJ1-3, with D possibly matching TRBD1 (6 bases). This receptor was identified in a boy less than two years old who had a stem cell transplant for SCID, so the T cells may come from the graft donor. The CDR3, as DNA: TGCAGTGCTGGGCAGGGGAACACCATATATTTT. Amino acid sequence: CSAGQGNTIYF.